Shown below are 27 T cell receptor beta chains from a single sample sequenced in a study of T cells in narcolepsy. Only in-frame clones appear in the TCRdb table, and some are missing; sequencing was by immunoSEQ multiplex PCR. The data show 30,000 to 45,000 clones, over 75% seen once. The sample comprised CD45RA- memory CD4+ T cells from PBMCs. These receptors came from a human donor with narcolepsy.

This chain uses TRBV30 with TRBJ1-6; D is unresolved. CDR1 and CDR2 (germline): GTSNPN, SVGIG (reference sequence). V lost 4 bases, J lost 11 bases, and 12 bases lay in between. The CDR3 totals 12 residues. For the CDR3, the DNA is TGTGCCTGGAAGGGTGAGAAGACACCCCTCCACTTT. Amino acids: CAWKGEKTPLHF.

CDR3 nucleotides: TGTGCTAGTGGTTTGGCCAAGGACAGCTACGAGCAGTACTTC. It codes for CASGLAKDSYEQYF. The chain has TRBV12-5 and TRBJ2-7; weak D call: TRBD1 (6 bases). From germline, CDR1 is LGHNT and CDR2 FRNRAP. V was clipped by 1 base and J by 3 bases, with 10 bases between them. This CDR3 contains 14 residues.

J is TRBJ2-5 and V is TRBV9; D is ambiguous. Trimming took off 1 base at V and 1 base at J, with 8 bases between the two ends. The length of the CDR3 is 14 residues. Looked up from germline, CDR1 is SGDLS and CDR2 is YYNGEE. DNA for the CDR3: TGTGCCAGCAGCGTATCAGGTGGCCAAGAGACCCAGTACTTC. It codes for CASSVSGGQETQYF. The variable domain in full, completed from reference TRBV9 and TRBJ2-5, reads DSGVTQTPKHLITATGQRVTLRCSPRSGDLSVYWYQQSLDQGLQFLIQYYNGEERAKGNILERFSAQQFPDLHSELNLSSLELGDSALYFCASSVSGGQETQYFGPGTRLLVL.

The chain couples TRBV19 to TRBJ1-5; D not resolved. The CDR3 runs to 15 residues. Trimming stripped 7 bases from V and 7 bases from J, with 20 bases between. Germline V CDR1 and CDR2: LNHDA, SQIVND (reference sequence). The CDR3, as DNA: TGTGCCAGTACCGATACCTACAAAGGGAGGCAGCCCCAGCATTTT. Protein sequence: CASTDTYKGRQPQHF.

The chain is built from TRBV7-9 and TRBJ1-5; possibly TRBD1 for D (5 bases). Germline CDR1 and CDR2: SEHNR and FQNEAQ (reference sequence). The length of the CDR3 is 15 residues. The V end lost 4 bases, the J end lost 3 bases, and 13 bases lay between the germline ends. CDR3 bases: TGTGCCAGCAGCTCTTTTGGTGGGGCCAATCAGCCCCAGCATTTT. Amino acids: CASSSFGGANQPQHF.

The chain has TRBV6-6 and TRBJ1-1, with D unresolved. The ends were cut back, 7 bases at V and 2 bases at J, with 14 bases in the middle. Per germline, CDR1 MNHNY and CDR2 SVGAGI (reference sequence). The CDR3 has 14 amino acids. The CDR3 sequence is CASTLDRYNTEAFF. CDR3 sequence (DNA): TGTGCCAGCACCCTAGACCGCTATAACACTGAAGCTTTCTTT.

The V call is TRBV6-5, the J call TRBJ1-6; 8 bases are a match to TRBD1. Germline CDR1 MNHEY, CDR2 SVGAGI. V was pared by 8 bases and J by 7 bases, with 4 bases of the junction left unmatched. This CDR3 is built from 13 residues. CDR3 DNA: TGTGCCAGCGGGACAGGCTTAAATTCACCCCTCCACTTT. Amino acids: CASGTGLNSPLHF.

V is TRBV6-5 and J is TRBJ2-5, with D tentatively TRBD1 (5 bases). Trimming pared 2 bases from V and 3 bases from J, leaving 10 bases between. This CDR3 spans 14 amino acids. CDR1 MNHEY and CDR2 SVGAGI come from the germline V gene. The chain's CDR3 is CASSYAGQEETQYF. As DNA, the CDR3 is TGTGCCAGCAGTTACGCAGGGCAGGAAGAGACCCAGTACTTC.

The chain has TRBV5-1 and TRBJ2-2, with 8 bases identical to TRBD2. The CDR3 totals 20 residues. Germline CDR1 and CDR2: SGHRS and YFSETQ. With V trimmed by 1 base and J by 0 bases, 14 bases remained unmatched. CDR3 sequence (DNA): TGCGCCAGCAGCTTGCCTACTGTTGGGCCTAGCGGGTCGAACACCGGGGAGCTGTTTTTT. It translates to CASSLPTVGPSGSNTGELFF. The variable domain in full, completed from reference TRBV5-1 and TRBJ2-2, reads KAGVTQTPRYLIKTRGQQVTLSCSPISGHRSVSWYQQTPGQGLQFLFEYFSETQRNKGNFPGRFSGRQFSNSRSEMNVSTLELGDSALYLCASSLPTVGPSGSNTGELFFGEGSRLTVL.

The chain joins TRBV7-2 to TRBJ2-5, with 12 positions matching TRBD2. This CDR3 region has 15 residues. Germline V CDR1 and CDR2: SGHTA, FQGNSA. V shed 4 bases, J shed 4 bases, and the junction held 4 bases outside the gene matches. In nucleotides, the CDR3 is TGTGCCAGCAGCTGGATACTAGCGGGAGGAGAGACCCAGTACTTC. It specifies CASSWILAGGETQYF. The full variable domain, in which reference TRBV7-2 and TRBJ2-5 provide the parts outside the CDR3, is GAGVSQSPSNKVTEKGKDVELRCDPISGHTALYWYRQSLGQGLEFLIYFQGNSAPDKSGLPSDRFSAERTGGSVSTLTIQRTQQEDSAVYLCASSWILAGGETQYFGPGTRLLVL.

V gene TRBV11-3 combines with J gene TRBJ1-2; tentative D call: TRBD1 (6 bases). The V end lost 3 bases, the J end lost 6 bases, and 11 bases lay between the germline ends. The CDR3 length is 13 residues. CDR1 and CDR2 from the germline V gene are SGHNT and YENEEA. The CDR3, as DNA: TGTGCCAGCAGCTTTGGGCAGGGGAATGGCTACACCTTC. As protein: CASSFGQGNGYTF. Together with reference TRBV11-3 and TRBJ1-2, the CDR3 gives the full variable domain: EAGVVQSPRYKIIEKKQPVAFWCNPISGHNTLYWYLQNLGQGPELLIRYENEEAVDDSQLPKDRFSAERLKGVDSTLKIQPAELGDSAVYLCASSFGQGNGYTFGSGTRLTVV.

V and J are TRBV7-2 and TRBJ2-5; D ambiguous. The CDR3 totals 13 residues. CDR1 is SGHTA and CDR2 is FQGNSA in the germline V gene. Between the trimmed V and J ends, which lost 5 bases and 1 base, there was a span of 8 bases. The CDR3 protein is CASSQDPQETQYF. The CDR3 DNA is TGTGCCAGCAGCCAAGACCCCCAAGAGACCCAGTACTTC.

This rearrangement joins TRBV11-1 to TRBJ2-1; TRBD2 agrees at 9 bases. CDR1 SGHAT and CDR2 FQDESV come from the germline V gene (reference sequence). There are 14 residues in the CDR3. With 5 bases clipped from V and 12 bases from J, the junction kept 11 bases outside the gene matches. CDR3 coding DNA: TGTGCCAGCAGCCTTGCCACTAGCGGGTTAGGGCAGTTCTTC. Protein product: CASSLATSGLGQFF.

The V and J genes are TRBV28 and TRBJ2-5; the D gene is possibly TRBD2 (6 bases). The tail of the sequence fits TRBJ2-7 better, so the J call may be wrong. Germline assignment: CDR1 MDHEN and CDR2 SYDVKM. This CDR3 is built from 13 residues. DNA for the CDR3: TGTGCCAGCAGCTCCCCCGGGGGCTACGAGCAGTACTTC. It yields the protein CASSSPGGYEQYF.

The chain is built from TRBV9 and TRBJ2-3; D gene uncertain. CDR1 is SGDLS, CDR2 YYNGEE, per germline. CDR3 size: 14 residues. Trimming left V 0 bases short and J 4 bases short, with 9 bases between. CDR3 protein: CASSVGLASDTQYF. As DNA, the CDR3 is TGTGCCAGCAGCGTAGGATTAGCTTCAGATACGCAGTATTTT.

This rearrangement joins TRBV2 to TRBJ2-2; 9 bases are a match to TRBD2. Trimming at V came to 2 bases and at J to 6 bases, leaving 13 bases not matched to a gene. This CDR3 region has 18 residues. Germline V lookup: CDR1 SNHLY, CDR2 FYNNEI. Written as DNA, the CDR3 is TGTGCCAGCAGTGAAACAAGATGGGGCGGGGGGGCCGCCGGGGAGCTGTTTTTT. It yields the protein CASSETRWGGGAAGELFF.

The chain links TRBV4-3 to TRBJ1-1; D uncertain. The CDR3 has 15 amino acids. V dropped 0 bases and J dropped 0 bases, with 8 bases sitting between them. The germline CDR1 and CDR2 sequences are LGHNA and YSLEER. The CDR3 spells CASSQDLGMNTEAFF. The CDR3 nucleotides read TGCGCCAGCAGCCAAGATCTAGGCATGAACACTGAAGCTTTCTTT.

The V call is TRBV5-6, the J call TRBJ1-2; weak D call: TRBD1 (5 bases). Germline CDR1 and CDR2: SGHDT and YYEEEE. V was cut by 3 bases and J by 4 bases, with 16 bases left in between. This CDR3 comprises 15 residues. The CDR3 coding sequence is TGTGCCAGCAGCTACCTCCAGGGAGGGATCTATGGCTACACCTTC. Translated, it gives CASSYLQGGIYGYTF. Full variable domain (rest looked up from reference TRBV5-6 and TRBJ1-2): DAGVTQSPTHLIKTRGQQVTLRCSPKSGHDTVSWYQQALGQGPQFIFQYYEEEERQRGNFPDRFSGHQFPNYSSELNVNALLLGDSALYLCASSYLQGGIYGYTFGSGTRLTVV.

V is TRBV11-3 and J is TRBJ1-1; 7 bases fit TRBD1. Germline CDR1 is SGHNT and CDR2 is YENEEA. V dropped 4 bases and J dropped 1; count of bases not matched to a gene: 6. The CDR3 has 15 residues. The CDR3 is CASSYHNRGNTEAFF. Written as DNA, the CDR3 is TGTGCCAGCAGCTACCATAACAGGGGGAACACTGAAGCTTTCTTT.

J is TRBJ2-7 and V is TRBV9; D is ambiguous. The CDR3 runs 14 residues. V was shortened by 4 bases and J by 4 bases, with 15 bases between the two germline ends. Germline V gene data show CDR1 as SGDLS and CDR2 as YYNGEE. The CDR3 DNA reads TGTGCCAGCAGCCCCAGCCCGTCAAAGTACGAGCAGTACTTC. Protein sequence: CASSPSPSKYEQYF.

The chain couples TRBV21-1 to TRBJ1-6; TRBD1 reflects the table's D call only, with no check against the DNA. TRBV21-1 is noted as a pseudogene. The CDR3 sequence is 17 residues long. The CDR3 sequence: CASSKWPYFANNSPLHF. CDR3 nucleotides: TGTGCCAGCAGCAAATGGCCTTATTTCGCCAATAATTCACCCCTCCACTTT.

CDR3 DNA sequence: TGTGCCAGCAGCTTAGGTGCGGGGGGGCTCAAAGAGACCCAGTACTTC. The encoded protein is CASSLGAGGLKETQYF. This chain uses TRBV7-2 with TRBJ2-5, with 9 bases fitting TRBD2. Germline V lookup: CDR1 SGHTA, CDR2 FQGNSA. J gave up 3 bases and V 1 base, and 6 bases lay outside the gene matches. The CDR3 has 16 residues.

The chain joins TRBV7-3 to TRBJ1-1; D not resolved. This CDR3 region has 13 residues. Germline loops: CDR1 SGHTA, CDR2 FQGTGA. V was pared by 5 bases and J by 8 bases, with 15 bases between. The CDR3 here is CASSPSRFEEAFF. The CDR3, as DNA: TGTGCCAGCAGCCCGAGTAGATTCGAGGAAGCTTTCTTT.

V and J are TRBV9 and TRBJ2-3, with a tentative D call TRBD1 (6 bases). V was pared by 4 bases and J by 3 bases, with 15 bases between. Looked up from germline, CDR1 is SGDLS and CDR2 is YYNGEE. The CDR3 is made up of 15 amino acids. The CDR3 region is CASSITGSGTDTQYF. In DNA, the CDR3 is TGTGCCAGCAGCATCACAGGGTCGGGGACAGATACGCAGTATTTT.

CDR3 sequence: CATGTPVSGANVLTF. CDR3 sequence (DNA): TGTGCCACCGGGACACCTGTCTCTGGGGCCAACGTCCTGACTTTC. The chain has TRBV19 and TRBJ2-6; maybe TRBD1 (6 bases). CDR3 size: 15 residues. Trimming left V 10 bases short and J 0 bases short, with 13 bases between. CDR1 is LNHDA and CDR2 is SQIVND in the germline V gene (reference sequence).

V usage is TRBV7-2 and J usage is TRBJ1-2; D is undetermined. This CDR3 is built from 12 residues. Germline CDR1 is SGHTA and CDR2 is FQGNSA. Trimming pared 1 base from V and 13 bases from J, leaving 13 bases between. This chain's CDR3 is CASSLGTGRLTF. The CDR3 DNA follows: TGTGCCAGCAGCTTAGGAACCGGGCGGCTCACCTTC.

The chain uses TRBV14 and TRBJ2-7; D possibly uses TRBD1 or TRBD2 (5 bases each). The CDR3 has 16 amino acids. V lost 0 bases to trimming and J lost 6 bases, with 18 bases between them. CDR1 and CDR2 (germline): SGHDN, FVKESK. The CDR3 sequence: CASSQDNGHRTVEQYF. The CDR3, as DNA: TGTGCCAGCAGCCAAGATAACGGACACCGGACTGTCGAGCAGTACTTC. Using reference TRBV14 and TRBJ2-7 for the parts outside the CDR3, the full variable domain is EAGVTQFPSHSVIEKGQTVTLRCDPISGHDNLYWYRRVMGKEIKFLLHFVKESKQDESGMPNNRFLAERTGGTYSTLKVQPAELEDSGVYFCASSQDNGHRTVEQYFGPGTRLTVT.